One sample yielded the 20 T cell receptor beta chains listed below, sequenced in a study of spatial heterogeneity in lung cancer. The study, taken as a whole, reports: The study found that expanded intratumoral alpha and beta TCR counts tracked tumor mutation counts.

TCRdb re-called the 5' RACE reads through MiXCR, storing one row per CDR3 protein. The sample holds roughly 3,700 distinct CDR3 sequences; over 25% are singletons and the top ten take approximately 13%. The time point here: sample taken at primary tumor resection. The antigens of these receptors remain unknown. The sequencing here drew on lung tumor tissue, taken at surgery. Source of these receptors: a male donor with early-stage non-small cell lung cancer.

This clonotype occurred a few times. With the library built for alpha chains, this beta chain is off target and its frequency is not meaningful. This chain links TRBV12-3 or TRBV12-4 with TRBJ1-2, with a possible D match to TRBD1 (6 bases). Trimming left V 3 bases short and J 6 bases short, with 11 bases between. The CDR3 covers 13 residues. For the CDR3, the DNA is TGTGCCAGCAGTTTTCGGGGGGCTGATGGCTACACCTTC. Its protein is CASSFRGADGYTF.

By share of the sample, this clonotype is medium-sized. This beta chain slipped into a library made for alpha chains as a stray read, so its size is not meaningful. This chain joins TRBV6-2 or TRBV6-3 and TRBJ1-1; D is possibly TRBD1 (5 bases). Per the germline V gene, CDR1 is MNHEY and CDR2 is SVGEGT. The CDR3 is made up of 14 amino acids. Trimming shortened V by 6 bases and J by 3 bases, and 14 bases separated the two germline ends. CDR3 DNA: TGTGCCAGCAGAACCCAGGGAGGATACACTGAAGCTTTCTTT. It is translated as CASRTQGGYTEAFF.

As concerns this clonotype: This beta chain turned up in a library designed for alpha chains; as an off-target read, its abundance says little. This sequence joins TRBV10-3 and TRBJ2-7; unclear D gene. The CDR3 is 13 residues long. Germline V gene sequence: CDR1 ENHRY, CDR2 SYGVKD. V was pared by 8 bases and J by 0 bases, with 11 bases between. CDR3 residues: CAIGLGNSYEQYF. CDR3 in DNA: TGTGCCATCGGGCTCGGCAACTCCTACGAGCAGTACTTC.

In this sample, this clonotype is medium-sized. Since it is a stray read in a library aimed at alpha chains, this beta chain has a size that is not meaningful. The chain joins TRBV28 to TRBJ2-7; TRBD1 aligns across 9 bases. V lost 7 bases and J lost 1; bases outside the gene matches: 8. The CDR3 contains 15 residues. Germline V lookup: CDR1 MDHEN, CDR2 SYDVKM. The chain's CDR3 is CASNIPGQGSYEQYF. CDR3 nucleotides: TGTGCCAGCAACATCCCGGGACAGGGATCCTACGAGCAGTACTTC.

With regard to this clonotype: Found in a library prepared for alpha chains, this beta chain is an off-target read, and its abundance has little meaning. V is TRBV7-9 and J is TRBJ2-3; 10 bases align to TRBD2. The CDR3 has 15 amino acids. Trimming at V came to 7 bases and at J to 2 bases, leaving 6 bases not matched to a gene. Per germline, CDR1 SEHNR and CDR2 FQNEAQ (reference sequence). The CDR3 coding sequence is TGTGCCAGCATCCCCGGGACTAGCGCCACAGATACGCAGTATTTT. This gives the protein CASIPGTSATDTQYF.

Details on this clonotype: This beta chain is an unintended read in a library built for alpha chains; its size means little. J is TRBJ2-3 and V is TRBV5-1, with unresolved D. CDR1 is SGHRS and CDR2 is YFSETQ in the germline V gene. The V and J ends lost 0 bases and 2 bases respectively, with 16 bases between them. The CDR3 consists of 17 residues. The CDR3 spells CASSLAAEPTHTDTQYF. The DNA for the CDR3 is TGCGCCAGCAGCTTGGCCGCCGAGCCCACTCACACAGATACGCAGTATTTT.

Concerning this clonotype itself: Since it is a stray read in a library aimed at alpha chains, this beta chain has a size that is not meaningful. The V and J genes are TRBV27 and TRBJ2-2, with 7 bases that match TRBD1. V shed 5 bases and J 6 bases; nucleotides not matched to a gene: 3. The germline V gene encodes CDR1 MNHEY and CDR2 SMNVEV (reference sequence). There are 13 residues in the CDR3. This CDR3 is CASSPGTAGELFF. The CDR3, as DNA: TGTGCCAGCAGTCCTGGGACAGCCGGGGAGCTGTTTTTT.

By sample share, this clonotype is medium-sized. This beta chain was picked up by a library intended for alpha chains and is off target, so its count carries little meaning. The gene calls are TRBV11-2 and TRBJ1-5, with D tentatively TRBD1 (6 bases). This CDR3 is built from 13 residues. From germline, CDR1 is SGHAT and CDR2 FQNNGV. Trimming removed 2 bases from V and 5 bases from J, with 7 bases in between. This CDR3 is CASSLNRDQPQHF. The CDR3 DNA follows: TGTGCCAGCAGCTTAAACAGGGATCAGCCCCAGCATTTT.

This clonotype rates as medium-sized. The size of this beta chain means little, since it is a stray read in a library made for alpha chains. The chain combines TRBV21-1 with TRBJ2-2. TRBV21-1 is given as a pseudogene. CDR3 length: 15 residues. CDR3 amino acids: CASILEESNTGELFF. CDR3 coding DNA: TGTGCCAGCATTTTAGAAGAGTCGAACACCGGGGAGCTGTTTTTT.

This clonotype rates as medium-sized (0.01 to 0.1%). This beta chain came through as a stray read in a library set up for alpha chains, and its size says little. This chain joins TRBV7-8 and TRBJ2-2; TRBD1 is a possible D gene (5 bases). Between the trimmed V and J ends, which lost 1 base and 6 bases, there was a span of 12 bases. The CDR3 extends over 15 amino acids. Germline lookup yields CDR1 SGHVS and CDR2 FQNEAQ. The CDR3 region is CASSLVSRVPGELFF. As DNA, the CDR3 is TGTGCCAGCAGCTTAGTTTCCAGGGTCCCCGGGGAGCTGTTTTTT.

In regard to this clonotype: This beta chain was picked up by a library intended for alpha chains and is off target, so its count carries little meaning. The chain couples TRBV20-1 to TRBJ1-2; D not certain. CDR1 DFQATT and CDR2 SNEGSKA come from the germline V gene (reference sequence). Trimming shortened V by 2 bases and J by 6 bases, and 16 bases separated the two germline ends. The CDR3 spans 14 residues. This chain's CDR3 is CSARSSIGSHGYTF. Here the CDR3 DNA reads TGCAGTGCTAGATCCTCAATAGGGTCGCATGGCTACACCTTC.

By sample fraction, this clonotype is medium-sized (0.01 to 0.1%). A library prepared for alpha chains yielded this beta chain as an off-target read; its size is of little meaning. V usage is TRBV7-2 and J usage is TRBJ2-3; 9 bases are a match to TRBD2. The CDR3 covers 18 residues. The germline V gene has CDR1 SGHTA and CDR2 FQGNSA. V was pared by 2 bases and J by 5 bases, with 14 bases of the junction left unmatched. CDR3 residues: CASSLRPPGGGAKDTQYF. For the CDR3, the DNA is TGTGCCAGCAGCTTAAGGCCCCCTGGCGGGGGGGCCAAAGATACGCAGTATTTT.

By proportion, this clonotype is medium-sized. Because this beta chain is a stray read in a library intended to capture alpha chains, its abundance should not be given much weight. The chain joins TRBV12-5 to TRBJ1-5; 8 bases are shared with TRBD1. J was trimmed by 1 base and V by 6 bases; bases with no gene match: 5. In germline, CDR1 is LGHNT, CDR2 FRNRAP. The CDR3 totals 15 residues. The CDR3 region is CASGWTGPSNQPQHF. In nucleotides, the CDR3 is TGTGCTAGTGGCTGGACAGGGCCCAGCAATCAGCCCCAGCATTTT.

On this clonotype itself: The size of this beta chain means little, since it is a stray read in a library made for alpha chains. This chain links TRBV12-3 or TRBV12-4 with TRBJ1-6; no reliable D call. The ends were cut back, 1 base at V and 0 bases at J, with 10 bases in the middle. This CDR3 is 17 amino acids long. In DNA, the CDR3 is TGTGCCAGCAGTTTAGACAGCCAAAGCTCCTATAATTCACCCCTCCACTTT. This codes for CASSLDSQSSYNSPLHF.

Comments on this clonotype: The library was designed around alpha chains, so this beta chain is a stray read whose abundance carries little weight. V usage is TRBV28 and J usage is TRBJ2-5; no definite D call. Germline CDR1 reads MDHEN; CDR2 reads SYDVKM. The V end lost 3 bases, the J end lost 1 base, and 6 bases lay between the germline ends. There are 13 residues in the CDR3. The CDR3 DNA follows: TGTGCCAGCAGTTTCTTGTCCCAAGAGACCCAGTACTTC. It translates to CASSFLSQETQYF.

This clonotype was recorded a few times. A library made for alpha chains picked up this beta chain off target, so its size means little. The chain combines TRBV4-2 with TRBJ1-1; 8 bases align to TRBD1. The V gene end was trimmed by 3 bases and the J gene end by 8 bases; junction bases not matched to a gene: 2. This CDR3 has 12 residues. Germline V gene lookup returns CDR1 LGHNA and CDR2 YNFKEQ. The CDR3 region is CASSHDRGEAFF. DNA of the CDR3: TGTGCCAGCAGCCACGACAGGGGCGAAGCTTTCTTT.

On this clonotype itself: This beta chain was picked up by a library intended for alpha chains and is off target, so its count carries little meaning. The chain combines TRBV12-3 or TRBV12-4 with TRBJ2-1; D is unclear. The V end was cut by 7 bases, the J end by 7 bases, with 14 bases between. CDR3 size: 13 residues. The CDR3 here is CASTYADVNEQFF. In DNA, the CDR3 is TGTGCCAGCACCTACGCTGATGTTAATGAGCAGTTCTTC.

By share of the sample, this clonotype is medium-sized. A much larger clone is a single base away; this may be a read error. With the library built for alpha chains, this beta chain is off target and its frequency is not meaningful. The genes are TRBV6-2 or TRBV6-3 and TRBJ2-3, with 9 bases fitting TRBD2. CDR1 MNHEY and CDR2 SVGEGT come from the germline V gene. The CDR3 has 16 amino acids. Trimming removed 11 bases from V and 2 bases from J; junction bases left unmatched: 14. The DNA for the CDR3 is TGTGCCGGCTCCCGGGTAGCGGGAGCCTACACAGATACGCAGTATTTT. Translated: CAGSRVAGAYTDTQYF.

In this sample, this clonotype is medium-sized (0.01 to 0.1%). This beta chain turned up in a library designed for alpha chains; as an off-target read, its abundance says little. The chain has TRBV12-5 and TRBJ1-2, with D possibly TRBD1 on 6 matching bases. V was pared by 1 base and J by 0 bases, with 9 bases between. The CDR3 extends over 15 amino acids. Germline CDR1 reads LGHNT; CDR2 reads FRNRAP. CDR3 protein: CASGLGQGTNYGYTF. The CDR3 DNA reads as TGTGCTAGTGGTTTGGGGCAGGGGACTAACTATGGCTACACCTTC.

By share, this clonotype ranks as medium-sized (0.01 to 0.1%). This beta chain is a stray sequence in a library constructed for alpha chains; its clone size is not meaningful. The rearrangement links TRBV7-9 to TRBJ1-1, with D possibly TRBD1 on 5 matching bases. Germline CDR1 is SEHNR and CDR2 is FQNEAQ (reference sequence). V lost 6 bases and J 4 bases, leaving 15 bases between the germline ends. This CDR3 comprises 14 residues. The CDR3 DNA reads TGTGCCAGCAGTCTCCAGGGCGTGGGCACTGAAGCTTTCTTT. As protein: CASSLQGVGTEAFF.